This T cell receptor beta chain was observed in a study of blood T cell repertoires in COVID-19. The V and J ends lost 3 bases and 6 bases respectively, with 17 bases between them. Germline CDR1 and CDR2: MDHEN and SYDVKM. The CDR3 sequence is 15 residues long. Here immunoSEQ multiplex PCR was the method, and the copy in TCRdb shows in-frame clones only, minus some. The table has around 30,000 clones, about four fifths seen once. Material: peripheral blood. The clonotype was recovered from an elderly woman with acute or convalescent COVID-19. J is TRBJ1-2 and V is TRBV28; D call uncertain. Here the CDR3 reads CASSFPVGQFHGYTF. The CDR3 bases are TGTGCCAGCAGTTTCCCAGTGGGCCAGTTTCATGGCTACACCTTC.